The clone carrying this TCR beta chain occurred a few times. Its antigen is as yet unknown. The sample comes from a study of post-analysis software for immune sequencing data. Study-wide results and limits: For normalized Chao1 diversity, multiple sclerosis patients scored significantly lower than controls did. There were five or six TRBV segments more frequent in patients than controls, and TRBV5-6, TRBV5-1 and TRBV20-1 were among them.

Included in the TCR beta cDNA libraries were unique molecular identifiers. A population of roughly 1 to 11 million T cells gave rise to around 480,000 cDNA molecules. TCRdb reanalysed the PCR reads using MiXCR and keeps one entry per CDR3 protein. The profile shows 740,000 or so distinct CDR3 sequences, about 53% of them singletons. Germline V gene lookup returns CDR1 SQVTM and CDR2 ANQGSEA. V was shortened by 4 bases and J by 0 bases, with 19 bases between the two germline ends. This CDR3 is 17 amino acids long. The receptor was isolated from a girl aged 10-17 years with multiple sclerosis. The chain joins TRBV29-1 to TRBJ2-1; D might be TRBD2 (6 bases). Input material: blood. CDR3 sequence (DNA): TGCAGCGTTGGCGGGACCGCGGTGGACTCCTCCTACAATGAGCAGTTCTTC. Encoded protein: CSVGGTAVDSSYNEQFF.